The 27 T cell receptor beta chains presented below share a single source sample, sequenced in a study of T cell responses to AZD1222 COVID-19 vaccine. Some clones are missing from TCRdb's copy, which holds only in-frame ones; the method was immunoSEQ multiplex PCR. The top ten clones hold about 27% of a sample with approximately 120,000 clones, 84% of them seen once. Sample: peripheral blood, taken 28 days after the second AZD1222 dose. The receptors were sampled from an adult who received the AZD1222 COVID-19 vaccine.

The chain's CDR3 is CASSTSQAGQNNSPLHF. The CDR3 bases are TGTGCCAGCAGCACCAGCCAAGCGGGTCAGAATAATTCACCCCTCCACTTT. The V gene is TRBV9, the J gene TRBJ1-6; unclear D gene. Germline CDR1 reads SGDLS; CDR2 reads YYNGEE. The V gene lost 4 bases and the J gene lost 5 bases, with 19 bases spanning the gap. The CDR3 is 17 amino acids. The complete variable domain, with remaining parts taken from reference TRBV9 and TRBJ1-6, reads DSGVTQTPKHLITATGQRVTLRCSPRSGDLSVYWYQQSLDQGLQFLIQYYNGEERAKGNILERFSAQQFPDLHSELNLSSLELGDSALYFCASSTSQAGQNNSPLHFGNGTRLTVT.

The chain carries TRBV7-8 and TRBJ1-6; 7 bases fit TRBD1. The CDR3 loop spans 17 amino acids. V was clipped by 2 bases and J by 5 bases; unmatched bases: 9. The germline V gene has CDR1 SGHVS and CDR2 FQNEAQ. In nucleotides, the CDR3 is TGTGCCAGCAGCTTATGGGTCGGACAGGCAAATAATTCACCCCTCCACTTT. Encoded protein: CASSLWVGQANNSPLHF.

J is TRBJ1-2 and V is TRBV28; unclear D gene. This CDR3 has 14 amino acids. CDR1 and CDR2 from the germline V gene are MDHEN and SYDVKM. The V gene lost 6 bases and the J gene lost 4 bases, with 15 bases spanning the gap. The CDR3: CASRGGGPGYGYTF. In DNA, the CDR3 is TGTGCCAGCAGGGGCGGAGGCCCGGGCTATGGCTACACCTTC.

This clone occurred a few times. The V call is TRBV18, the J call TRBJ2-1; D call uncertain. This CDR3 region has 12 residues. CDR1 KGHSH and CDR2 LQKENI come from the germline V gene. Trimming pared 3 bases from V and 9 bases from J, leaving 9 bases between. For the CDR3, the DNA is TGTGCCAGCTCACCCGGTGGTAGTGAGCAGTTCTTC. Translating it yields CASSPGGSEQFF.

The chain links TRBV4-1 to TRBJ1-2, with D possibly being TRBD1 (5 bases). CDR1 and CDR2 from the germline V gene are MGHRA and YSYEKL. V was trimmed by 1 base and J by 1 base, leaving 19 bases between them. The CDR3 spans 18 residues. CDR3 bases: TGCGCCAGCAGCCAAGCAGGGAGAGCGATCACCCTTAACTATGGCTACACCTTC. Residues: CASSQAGRAITLNYGYTF.

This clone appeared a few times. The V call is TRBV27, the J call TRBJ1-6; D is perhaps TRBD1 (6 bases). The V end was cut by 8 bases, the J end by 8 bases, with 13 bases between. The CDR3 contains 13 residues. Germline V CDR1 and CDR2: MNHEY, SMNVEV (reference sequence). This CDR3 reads CASGVNRDSPLHF. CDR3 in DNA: TGTGCCAGCGGGGTTAACAGGGATTCACCCCTCCACTTT.

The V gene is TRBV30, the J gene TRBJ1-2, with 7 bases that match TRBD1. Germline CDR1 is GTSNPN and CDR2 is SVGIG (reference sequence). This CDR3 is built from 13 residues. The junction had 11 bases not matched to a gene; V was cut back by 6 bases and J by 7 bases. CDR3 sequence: CACYLRGAAGYTF. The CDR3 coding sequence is TGTGCCTGCTATCTCAGGGGGGCGGCTGGCTACACCTTC.

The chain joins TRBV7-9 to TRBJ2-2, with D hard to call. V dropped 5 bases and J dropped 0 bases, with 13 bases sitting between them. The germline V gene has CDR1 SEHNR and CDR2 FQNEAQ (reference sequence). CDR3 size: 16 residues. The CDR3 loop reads CASSTQTNANTGELFF. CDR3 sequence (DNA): TGTGCCAGCAGCACCCAGACGAACGCGAACACCGGGGAGCTGTTTTTT.

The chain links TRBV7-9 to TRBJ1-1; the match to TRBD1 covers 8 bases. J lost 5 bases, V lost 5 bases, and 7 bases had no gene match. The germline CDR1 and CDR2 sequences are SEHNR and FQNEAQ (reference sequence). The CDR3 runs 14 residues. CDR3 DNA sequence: TGTGCCAGCAGCGCCCAGGGGGCGAAGACTGAAGCTTTCTTT. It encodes CASSAQGAKTEAFF. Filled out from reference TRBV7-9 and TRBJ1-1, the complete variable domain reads DTGVSQNPRHKITKRGQNVTFRCDPISEHNRLYWYRQTLGQGPEFLTYFQNEAQLEKSRLLSDRFSAERPKGSFSTLEIQRTEQGDSAMYLCASSAQGAKTEAFFGQGTRLTVV.

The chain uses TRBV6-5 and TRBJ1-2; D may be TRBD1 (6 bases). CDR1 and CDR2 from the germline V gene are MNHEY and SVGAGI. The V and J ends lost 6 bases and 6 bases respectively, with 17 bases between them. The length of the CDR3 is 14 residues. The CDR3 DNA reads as TGTGCCAGCAGCAGCAGGGGACCAGGGGATGGCTACACCTTC. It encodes CASSSRGPGDGYTF.

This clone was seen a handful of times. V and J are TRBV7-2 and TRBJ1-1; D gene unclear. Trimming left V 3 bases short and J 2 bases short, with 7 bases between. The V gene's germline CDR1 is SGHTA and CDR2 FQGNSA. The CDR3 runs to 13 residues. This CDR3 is CASSFTANTEAFF. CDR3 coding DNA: TGTGCCAGCAGCTTCACAGCTAACACTGAAGCTTTCTTT.

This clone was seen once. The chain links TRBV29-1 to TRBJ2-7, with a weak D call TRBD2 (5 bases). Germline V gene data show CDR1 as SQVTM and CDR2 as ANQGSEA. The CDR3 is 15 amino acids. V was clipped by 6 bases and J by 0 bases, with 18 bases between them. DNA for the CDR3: TGCAGCGTCGACCTTCCGAGCGGAACCTCCTACGAGCAGTACTTC. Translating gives CSVDLPSGTSYEQYF.

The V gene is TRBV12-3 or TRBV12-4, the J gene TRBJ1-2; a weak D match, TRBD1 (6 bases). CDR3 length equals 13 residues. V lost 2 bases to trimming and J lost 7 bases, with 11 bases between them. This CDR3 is CASSLRGRIGYTF. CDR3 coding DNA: TGTGCCAGCAGTTTACGGGGGCGGATTGGCTACACCTTC.

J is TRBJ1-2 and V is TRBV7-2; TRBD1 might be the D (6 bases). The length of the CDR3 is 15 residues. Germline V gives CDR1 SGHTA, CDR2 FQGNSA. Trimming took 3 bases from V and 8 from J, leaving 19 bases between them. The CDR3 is CASSLQAGDAGGYTF. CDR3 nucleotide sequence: TGTGCCAGCAGCTTGCAGGCAGGGGACGCGGGGGGCTACACCTTC.

CDR3 DNA sequence: TGTGCCAGCAGCGCCAGTCCGGAGCAGTACTTC. Its protein is CASSASPEQYF. The gene calls are TRBV7-8 and TRBJ2-7; D is unresolved. The CDR3 covers 11 residues. Germline V CDR1 and CDR2: SGHVS, FQNEAQ. Trimming removed 5 bases at V and 7 bases at J, with 9 bases between.

The CDR3 bases are TGTGCCAGCAGCTTGGACGGGGGTCGCGGGGATGAGCAGTTCTTC. It yields the protein CASSLDGGRGDEQFF. This chain uses TRBV5-4 with TRBJ2-1, with D maybe TRBD2 (6 bases). In germline, CDR1 is SGHNT, CDR2 YYREEE (reference sequence). V lost 0 bases and J 8 bases, leaving 15 bases between the germline ends. The CDR3 loop spans 15 amino acids.

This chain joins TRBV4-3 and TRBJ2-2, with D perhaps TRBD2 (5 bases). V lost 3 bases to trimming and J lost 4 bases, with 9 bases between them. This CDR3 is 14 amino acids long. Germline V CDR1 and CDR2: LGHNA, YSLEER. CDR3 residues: CASSHGRGTGELFF. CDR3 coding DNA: TGCGCCAGCAGCCACGGTCGGGGCACCGGGGAGCTGTTTTTT.

The CDR3 DNA follows: TGTGCCAGCAGCATAGACAGGACAACGAGGAGTTTCTTT. Its translation is CASSIDRTTRSFF. This rearrangement joins TRBV6-5 to TRBJ1-1; D is perhaps TRBD1 (6 bases). Germline V gives CDR1 MNHEY, CDR2 SVGAGI. The CDR3 runs to 13 residues. Trimming took 6 bases from V and 13 from J, leaving 21 bases between them.

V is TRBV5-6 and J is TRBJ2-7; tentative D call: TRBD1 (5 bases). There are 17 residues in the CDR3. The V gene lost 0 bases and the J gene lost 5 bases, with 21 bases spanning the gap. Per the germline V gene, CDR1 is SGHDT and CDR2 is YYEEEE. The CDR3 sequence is CASSLAVWGKPSHEQYF. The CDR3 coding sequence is TGTGCCAGCAGCTTGGCTGTTTGGGGCAAGCCCAGCCACGAGCAGTACTTC.

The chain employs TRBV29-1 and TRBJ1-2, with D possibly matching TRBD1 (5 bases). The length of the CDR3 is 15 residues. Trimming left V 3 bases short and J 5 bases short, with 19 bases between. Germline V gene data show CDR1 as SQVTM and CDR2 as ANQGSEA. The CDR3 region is CSVDHGTDMGYGYTF. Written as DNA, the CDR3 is TGCAGCGTTGACCATGGGACGGATATGGGATATGGCTACACCTTC.

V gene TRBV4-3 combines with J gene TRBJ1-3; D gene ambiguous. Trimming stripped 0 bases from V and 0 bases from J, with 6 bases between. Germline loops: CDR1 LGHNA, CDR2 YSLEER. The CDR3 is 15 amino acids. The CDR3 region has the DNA TGCGCCAGCAGCCAAGATGGGAGCTCTGGAAACACCATATATTTT. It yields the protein CASSQDGSSGNTIYF.

The CDR3 DNA is TGTGCCAGCAGCTTAGGGCAGGCGGGGAGGGGCACAGATACGCAGTATTTT. Amino acid sequence: CASSLGQAGRGTDTQYF. The chain recombines TRBV7-2 with TRBJ2-3; 7 bases line up with TRBD2. The CDR3 length is 17 residues. Per germline, CDR1 SGHTA and CDR2 FQGNSA. Trimming cost V 1 base and J 1 base; bases outside gene matches: 8.

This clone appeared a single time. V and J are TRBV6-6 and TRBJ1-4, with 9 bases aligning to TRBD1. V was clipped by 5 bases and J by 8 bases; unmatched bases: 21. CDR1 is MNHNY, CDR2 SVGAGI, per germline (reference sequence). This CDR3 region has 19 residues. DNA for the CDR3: TGTGCCAGCAGTCGAACTTACTCCGGGACAGGGCATTCGAACGAAAAACTGTTTTTT. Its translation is CASSRTYSGTGHSNEKLFF.

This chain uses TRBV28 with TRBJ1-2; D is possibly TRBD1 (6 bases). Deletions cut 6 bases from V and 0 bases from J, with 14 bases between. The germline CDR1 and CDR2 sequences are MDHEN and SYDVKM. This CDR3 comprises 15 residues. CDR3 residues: CASSRYNRANYGYTF. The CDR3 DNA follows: TGTGCCAGCAGCCGATATAACAGGGCTAACTATGGCTACACCTTC.

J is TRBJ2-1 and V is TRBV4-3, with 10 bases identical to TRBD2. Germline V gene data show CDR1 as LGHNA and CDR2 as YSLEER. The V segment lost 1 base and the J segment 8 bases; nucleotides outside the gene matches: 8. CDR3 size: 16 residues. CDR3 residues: CASSQANSGGAYEQFF. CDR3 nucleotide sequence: TGCGCCAGCAGCCAAGCTAACAGCGGGGGGGCCTATGAGCAGTTCTTC.

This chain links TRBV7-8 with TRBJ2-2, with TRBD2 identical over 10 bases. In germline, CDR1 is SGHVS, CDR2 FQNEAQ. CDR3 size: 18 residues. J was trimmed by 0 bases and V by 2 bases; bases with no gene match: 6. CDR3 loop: CASSLRASGGTNTGELFF. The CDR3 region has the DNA TGTGCCAGCAGCTTAAGGGCTAGCGGGGGCACGAACACCGGGGAGCTGTTTTTT.

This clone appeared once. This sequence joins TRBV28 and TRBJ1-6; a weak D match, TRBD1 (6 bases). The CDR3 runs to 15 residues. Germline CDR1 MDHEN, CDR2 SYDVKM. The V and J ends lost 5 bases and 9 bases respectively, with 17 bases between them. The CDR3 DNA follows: TGTGCCAGCAGTCTATCCCAAGAGGGGGTTTCACCCCTCCACTTT. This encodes CASSLSQEGVSPLHF.